This T cell receptor (beta chain) was recovered during a study of human T cells and chemical hapten exposure. Indicated time point: pre-sensitization, week 0. Treatment in this sample: therapeutic diphenylcyclopropenone sensitization with weekly scalp DPC. V trimming: 4 bases; J trimming: 0 bases; junction bases outside the gene matches: 3. There are 15 residues in the CDR3. Looked up from germline, CDR1 is SGHRS and CDR2 is YFSETQ. The library put unique molecular identifiers onto individual cDNA molecules. A single record per CDR3 protein comes from TCRdb applying MiXCR to the RACE reads. The top ten clones hold less than 1.5% of a sample with some 250,000 distinct CDR3 sequences, 7.5% to 8% of them seen once.

This material consisted of whole blood, taken in connection with sensitization to the hapten diphenylcyclopropenone (DPC). The chain uses TRBV5-1 and TRBJ2-4; 8 nucleotides agree with TRBD1. The sequence was obtained from a man between 18 and 35 years old with alopecia areata. Some clones in this sample may be carry-over from other donors' samples. The chain's CDR3 is CASSQDRAAKNIQYF. The CDR3 coding sequence is TGCGCCAGCAGCCAGGACAGGGCAGCCAAAAACATTCAGTACTTC.